The 13 T cell receptor beta chains reported below all come from one sample, sequenced in a study of immune characterization of retroperitoneal liposarcoma. TCRdb recomputed calls from the PCR reads with MiXCR, one row per CDR3 protein. The repertoire holds under 11,000 distinct CDR3 sequences, approximately 27% seen once, with about 9.1% in the top ten. Sequenced: tumor tissue. All receptors come from a male donor with retroperitoneal liposarcoma.

The J gene is TRBJ1-4, the V gene TRBV6-1, with D tentatively TRBD1 (5 bases). From germline, CDR1 is MNHNS and CDR2 SASEGT. With 6 bases removed from V and 2 bases from J, the gap between germline ends came to 10 bases. This CDR3 region has 14 residues. In nucleotides, the CDR3 is TGTGCCAGCAGGGATCAGGGTACTAATGAAAAACTGTTTTTT. Amino acids: CASRDQGTNEKLFF.

The chain recombines TRBV7-6 with TRBJ2-1; D is uncertain. The DNA matches TRBJ2-5 better at its end, which makes the J call doubtful. CDR1 and CDR2 from the germline V gene are SGHVS and FNYEAQ. This CDR3 has 13 residues. The CDR3 sequence: CASSQRMGETQYF. The CDR3 region has the DNA TGTGCCAGCAGCCAAAGGATGGGGGAGACCCAGTACTTC.

By frequency in the sample, this clonotype is medium-sized. The chain is built from TRBV7-3 and TRBJ2-1; 10 bases map to TRBD2. J lost 5 bases, V lost 6 bases, and 7 bases had no gene match. CDR1 and CDR2 (germline): SGHTA, FQGTGA. This CDR3 contains 15 residues. CDR3 bases: TGTGCCAGCAGTTCGGACGGGACTAGCGACAATGAGCAGTTCTTC. Encoded protein: CASSSDGTSDNEQFF.

This clonotype showed up many times. V usage is TRBV7-9 and J usage is TRBJ2-1, with TRBD2 matching 9 bases. With 2 bases clipped from V and 13 bases from J, the junction kept 18 bases outside the gene matches. The CDR3 is 17 residues long. Germline loops: CDR1 SEHNR, CDR2 FQNEAQ (reference sequence). CDR3 region: CASSLFRLAGTQETQFF. Written as DNA, the CDR3 is TGTGCCAGCAGCTTATTTAGGCTAGCGGGAACCCAAGAGACCCAGTTCTTC.

This chain links TRBV5-3 with TRBJ2-6; tentative D call: TRBD2 (5 bases). TRBV5-3 is designated an ORF whose function remains uncertain. The CDR3 contains 14 residues. V gave up 8 bases and J gave up 9 bases, with 18 bases separating them. CDR3 residues: CASSNPRTLNVLTF. CDR3 bases: TGTGCCAGCAGCAACCCTAGGACTCTCAACGTCCTGACTTTC.

At least ten counts were recorded for this clonotype. This chain uses TRBV27 with TRBJ2-2; 7 nucleotides agree with TRBD2. Germline V gene lookup returns CDR1 MNHEY and CDR2 SMNVEV (reference sequence). The CDR3 covers 15 residues. V shed 9 bases, J shed 5 bases, and the junction held 12 bases outside the gene matches. CDR3 nucleotides: TGTGCCAGGGGAGGGAAGGCGCTCCGGACCGGGGAGCTGTTTTTT. This gives the protein CARGGKALRTGELFF.

This clonotype is termed medium-sized. The J gene is TRBJ2-7, the V gene TRBV7-9; D might be TRBD1 (6 bases). This CDR3 spans 13 amino acids. V lost 5 bases, J lost 2 bases, and 10 bases lay in between. Looked up from germline, CDR1 is SEHNR and CDR2 is FQNEAQ (reference sequence). The CDR3 DNA is TGTGCCAGCAGCGAGACAGGAGCCTACGAGCAGTACTTC. Translated, it gives CASSETGAYEQYF.

This clonotype has more than one count but fewer than ten. The rearrangement uses TRBV10-2 and TRBJ1-6; D is ambiguous. The CDR3 loop spans 12 amino acids. Germline values: CDR1 WSHSY, CDR2 SAAADI. The V end lost 4 bases, the J end lost 8 bases, and 6 bases lay between the germline ends. CDR3 region: CASSAQYSPLHF. CDR3 DNA: TGCGCCAGCAGTGCACAATATTCACCCCTCCACTTT.

The rearrangement uses TRBV6-8 and TRBJ1-1, with TRBD1 identical over 7 bases. Looked up from germline, CDR1 is MNHGY and CDR2 is SAAAGT. The ends lost 6 bases at V and 4 bases at J; junction bases unmatched: 8. The CDR3 sequence is 14 residues long. CDR3 loop: CASRGRSGGTEAFF. DNA of the CDR3: TGTGCCAGCAGGGGCCGATCAGGGGGCACTGAAGCTTTCTTT.

This clonotype has a handful of counts. The V call is TRBV27, the J call TRBJ2-3, with 13 bases identical to TRBD2. Per germline, CDR1 MNHEY and CDR2 SMNVEV (reference sequence). After removal of 5 bases from V and 3 bases from J, the junction contained 5 bases not matched to a gene. The length of the CDR3 is 16 residues. This chain's CDR3 is CASSAILAGGTDTQYF. CDR3 nucleotide sequence: TGTGCCAGCAGTGCAATACTAGCGGGGGGGACAGATACGCAGTATTTT.

At least ten counts were recorded for this clonotype. The gene calls are TRBV7-8 and TRBJ2-1; the match to TRBD2 covers 8 bases. The end of the DNA aligns better with TRBJ2-7, so the J call may be wrong. In germline, CDR1 is SGHVS, CDR2 FQNEAQ. The CDR3 sequence is 16 residues long. The CDR3 is CASSVASGLAYNEQYF. CDR3 DNA: TGTGCCAGCAGCGTCGCTAGCGGGTTGGCCTACAATGAGCAGTACTTC.

This clonotype was seen only a few times. The V gene is TRBV6-1, the J gene TRBJ2-1, with D tentatively TRBD2 (5 bases). Judging by the DNA end, TRBJ2-5 fits better; the J call may be wrong. The germline V gene has CDR1 MNHNS and CDR2 SASEGT. The CDR3 consists of 14 residues. The CDR3 DNA sequence: TGTGCCAGCAGTGAATTTGGACTGGAAGAGACCCAGTACTTC. As protein: CASSEFGLEETQYF.

This clonotype was observed many times. The chain is built from TRBV24-1 and TRBJ1-4, with a tentative D call TRBD1 (5 bases). The CDR3 has 16 amino acids. Trimming removed 2 bases from V and 6 bases from J, with 15 bases in between. CDR1 and CDR2 (germline): KGHDR, SFDVKD. For the CDR3, the DNA is TGTGCCACCAGTGATTCCGACCAGGGCGAGCATGAAAAACTGTTTTTT. Translated: CATSDSDQGEHEKLFF.